What follows are 22 T cell receptor beta chains derived from one specimen sequenced in a study of patients and donors after allogeneic stem cell transplantation. TCRdb re-derived calls from the RT-PCR reads in MiXCR, one entry per CDR3 protein. The data hold 150,000 or so distinct CDR3 sequences, with nearly 25% observed a single time. Sequenced sample: blood, either unsorted or a sorted T cell fraction (not recorded which). The receptors here all came from a human donor who was either an allogeneic HSCT recipient or a stem cell or donor lymphocyte infusion donor (not recorded which). It is not recorded whose cells these are; they may come from a transplant donor.

The chain combines TRBV20-1 with TRBJ2-2, with D unresolved. V shed 0 bases and J shed 1 base, with 3 bases lying between them. The germline gives CDR1 DFQATT, CDR2 SNEGSKA (reference sequence). This CDR3 contains 13 residues. The CDR3 sequence is CSARDGNTGELFF. The CDR3 DNA is TGCAGTGCTAGAGATGGGAACACCGGGGAGCTGTTTTTT.

This clonotype was seen more than once but under ten times. The V and J genes are TRBV12-3 or TRBV12-4 and TRBJ1-1, with TRBD1 matching 10 bases. V gave up 5 bases and J gave up 1 base; unmatched junction bases: 4. This CDR3 is built from 15 residues. The CDR3 sequence: CASSPRTGGNTEAFF. CDR3 DNA sequence: TGTGCCAGCAGTCCTCGGACAGGGGGGAACACTGAAGCTTTCTTT.

This clonotype was counted a few times. The chain employs TRBV7-8 and TRBJ2-3; 8 bases are shared with TRBD2. Germline values: CDR1 SGHVS, CDR2 FQNEAQ. The junction had 6 bases not matched to a gene; V was cut back by 1 base and J by 6 bases. This CDR3 has 15 amino acids. CDR3 amino acids: CASSLVSGMTDTQYF. The CDR3 region has the DNA TGTGCCAGCAGCTTAGTTAGCGGGATGACTGATACGCAGTATTTT.

This clonotype has a handful of counts. V and J are TRBV7-2 and TRBJ2-5; 9 bases fit TRBD1. Looked up from germline, CDR1 is SGHTA and CDR2 is FQGNSA. With 5 bases clipped from V and 3 bases from J, the junction kept 10 bases outside the gene matches. The CDR3 consists of 16 residues. Written as DNA, the CDR3 is TGTGCCAGCAGCGCACAGTACCGGGACAGGGAAGAGACCCAGTACTTC. Translation gives CASSAQYRDREETQYF.

The V gene is TRBV21-1, the J gene TRBJ1-1; TRBD1 is taken as the D call from the table, unchecked against the DNA. TRBV21-1 is a known pseudogene. The CDR3 contains 16 residues. CDR3 in amino acids: CASSPGPTANGTEAFF. The CDR3 coding sequence is TGTGCCAGCAGTCCGGGACCCACAGCAAATGGCACTGAAGCTTTCTTT.

This clonotype came up a few times. The CDR3: CASSRRTQETQYF. The CDR3 DNA follows: TGTGCCAGCAGTCGGAGGACTCAAGAGACCCAGTACTTC. The chain has TRBV12-3 or TRBV12-4 and TRBJ2-5; possible D gene TRBD2, 5 bases. This CDR3 comprises 13 residues. V was cut by 5 bases and J by 2 bases, with 9 bases left in between.

In this sample, this clonotype turned up many times. The chain joins TRBV12-5 to TRBJ1-1; 9 nucleotides align to TRBD1. This CDR3 spans 15 amino acids. J lost 3 bases, V lost 6 bases, and 8 bases had no gene match. Germline V CDR1 and CDR2: LGHNT, FRNRAP. CDR3 protein: CASGSHRDRDTEAFF. For the CDR3, the DNA is TGTGCTAGTGGCAGTCATCGGGACAGGGACACTGAAGCTTTCTTT. The whole variable domain, remainder taken from reference TRBV12-5 and TRBJ1-1, is DARVTQTPRHKVTEMGQEVTMRCQPILGHNTVFWYRQTMMQGLELLAYFRNRAPLDDSGMPKDRFSAEMPDATLATLKIQPSEPRDSAVYFCASGSHRDRDTEAFFGQGTRLTVV.

The V call is TRBV7-3, the J call TRBJ2-1; TRBD2 aligns across 11 bases. This CDR3 is 17 amino acids long. With 2 bases clipped from V and 5 bases from J, the junction kept 8 bases outside the gene matches. Germline V gives CDR1 SGHTA, CDR2 FQGTGA. The CDR3 loop reads CASSLWLVTSGDNEQFF. The CDR3 nucleotides read TGTGCCAGCAGCTTATGGTTAGTGACTAGCGGGGACAATGAGCAGTTCTTC.

A few counts support this clonotype. V usage is TRBV29-1 and J usage is TRBJ1-5; a possible D gene is TRBD1 (5 bases). The CDR3 contains 12 residues. The V and J ends lost 7 bases and 5 bases respectively, with 12 bases between them. CDR1 SQVTM and CDR2 ANQGSEA come from the germline V gene. CDR3 protein: CSGGDGDQPQHF. The CDR3 DNA reads TGCAGCGGTGGGGACGGTGATCAGCCCCAGCATTTT.

The chain carries TRBV12-3 or TRBV12-4 and TRBJ2-5, with unresolved D. This CDR3 is built from 14 residues. V was trimmed by 1 base and J by 1 base, leaving 7 bases between them. The CDR3 bases are TGTGCCAGCAGTTTAGGTAGCCTCCAAGAGACCCAGTACTTC. Residues: CASSLGSLQETQYF.

The chain is built from TRBV12-3 or TRBV12-4 and TRBJ2-1; D remains ambiguous. The CDR3 extends over 13 amino acids. V was cut by 3 bases and J by 9 bases, with 12 bases left in between. CDR3 amino acids: CASSLREAAEQFF. The CDR3 DNA follows: TGTGCCAGCAGTTTGAGAGAGGCGGCTGAGCAGTTCTTC.

This clonotype has a handful of counts. The chain combines TRBV20-1 with TRBJ2-7; 11 bases are shared with TRBD2. V was clipped by 0 bases and J by 5 bases; unmatched bases: 6. Per the germline V gene, CDR1 is DFQATT and CDR2 is SNEGSKA (reference sequence). The CDR3 is made up of 15 amino acids. The CDR3 loop is CSARDLTSGGHEQYF. The CDR3 DNA follows: TGCAGTGCTAGAGACCTAACTAGCGGGGGCCACGAGCAGTACTTC.

This clonotype occurred many times. This chain links TRBV27 with TRBJ1-2, with 7 bases identical to TRBD1. CDR1 and CDR2 (germline): MNHEY, SMNVEV (reference sequence). With 4 bases clipped from V and 3 bases from J, the junction kept 2 bases outside the gene matches. The CDR3 is 13 amino acids. CDR3: CASSYRGDYGYTF. The CDR3 DNA is TGTGCCAGCAGTTACAGGGGTGACTATGGCTACACCTTC.

The sample holds a few counts of this clonotype. The chain recombines TRBV20-1 with TRBJ2-1; tentative D call: TRBD2 (6 bases). Per germline, CDR1 DFQATT and CDR2 SNEGSKA (reference sequence). V lost 0 bases, J lost 0 bases, and 15 bases lay in between. The CDR3 covers 17 residues. The chain's CDR3 is CSARDVSSGRSYNEQFF. CDR3 nucleotide sequence: TGCAGTGCTAGAGATGTTAGTAGCGGACGCTCCTACAATGAGCAGTTCTTC.

This chain uses TRBV5-1 with TRBJ2-2; D is possibly TRBD1 or TRBD2 (5 bases each). The germline gives CDR1 SGHRS, CDR2 YFSETQ. The CDR3 spans 14 residues. V lost 2 bases, J lost 3 bases, and 8 bases lay in between. CDR3: CASSFQGDTGELFF. The CDR3 DNA reads TGCGCCAGCAGCTTTCAGGGAGACACCGGGGAGCTGTTTTTT.

The chain couples TRBV7-3 to TRBJ2-3; 9 nucleotides line up with TRBD1. From germline, CDR1 is SGHTA and CDR2 FQGTGA. The CDR3 consists of 15 residues. The trim removed 5 bases at V and 4 bases at J, leaving 7 bases unmatched. The CDR3 loop is CASSNPRTGADTQYF. In DNA form, the CDR3 reads TGTGCCAGCAGCAACCCCCGGACAGGGGCAGATACGCAGTATTTT.

This chain connects TRBV7-2 to TRBJ1-1; D not resolved. Germline-derived CDR1 and CDR2 are SGHTA and FQGNSA. V was clipped by 1 base and J by 4 bases, with 7 bases between them. The CDR3 length is 13 residues. CDR3 sequence (DNA): TGTGCCAGCAGCTTAGATGTCAGCACTGAAGCTTTCTTT. It is translated as CASSLDVSTEAFF.

This clonotype has only a few counts. V usage is TRBV6-5 and J usage is TRBJ2-7; 9 bases match TRBD1. J gave up 5 bases and V 6 bases, and 8 bases lay outside the gene matches. Germline V lookup: CDR1 MNHEY, CDR2 SVGAGI. CDR3 size: 14 residues. In nucleotides, the CDR3 is TGTGCCAGCAGAGAACAGGGGGCTCTAAACGAGCAGTACTTC. Protein sequence: CASREQGALNEQYF.

In this sample, this clonotype turned up a few times. The J gene is TRBJ1-4, the V gene TRBV5-1; unclear D gene. V was shortened by 0 bases and J by 10 bases, with 22 bases between the two germline ends. Germline V gives CDR1 SGHRS, CDR2 YFSETQ. The CDR3 has 17 residues. CDR3 DNA: TGCGCCAGCAGCTTGGTCGGGAAAGAAATGGTCCTTGGAAAACTGTTTTTT. The encoded protein is CASSLVGKEMVLGKLFF.

This clonotype was seen once. This chain links TRBV12-3 or TRBV12-4 with TRBJ2-7; TRBD1 matches 7 bases. CDR3 length: 14 residues. The J segment lost 0 bases and the V segment lost 6 bases, leaving 5 bases of the junction unmatched. For the CDR3, the DNA is TGTGCCAGCAGGGGACAGATAAACTCCTACGAGCAGTACTTC. Residues: CASRGQINSYEQYF.

The chain joins TRBV12-3 or TRBV12-4 to TRBJ1-2, with 10 bases identical to TRBD1. CDR3 size: 14 residues. Trimming removed 4 bases from V and 4 bases from J; junction bases left unmatched: 3. CDR3 sequence: CASSSGQGGYGYTF. CDR3 bases: TGTGCCAGCAGTTCAGGACAGGGGGGCTATGGCTACACCTTC.

This clonotype was counted a few times. The rearrangement uses TRBV20-1 and TRBJ1-4; 7 bases fit TRBD1. CDR3 length: 16 residues. Germline V CDR1 and CDR2: DFQATT, SNEGSKA (reference sequence). With 5 bases clipped from V and 3 bases from J, the junction kept 12 bases outside the gene matches. CDR3 amino acids: CSAPTRDSDPNEKLFF. CDR3 DNA: TGCAGTGCTCCGACCCGGGACAGCGACCCTAATGAAAAACTGTTTTTT.